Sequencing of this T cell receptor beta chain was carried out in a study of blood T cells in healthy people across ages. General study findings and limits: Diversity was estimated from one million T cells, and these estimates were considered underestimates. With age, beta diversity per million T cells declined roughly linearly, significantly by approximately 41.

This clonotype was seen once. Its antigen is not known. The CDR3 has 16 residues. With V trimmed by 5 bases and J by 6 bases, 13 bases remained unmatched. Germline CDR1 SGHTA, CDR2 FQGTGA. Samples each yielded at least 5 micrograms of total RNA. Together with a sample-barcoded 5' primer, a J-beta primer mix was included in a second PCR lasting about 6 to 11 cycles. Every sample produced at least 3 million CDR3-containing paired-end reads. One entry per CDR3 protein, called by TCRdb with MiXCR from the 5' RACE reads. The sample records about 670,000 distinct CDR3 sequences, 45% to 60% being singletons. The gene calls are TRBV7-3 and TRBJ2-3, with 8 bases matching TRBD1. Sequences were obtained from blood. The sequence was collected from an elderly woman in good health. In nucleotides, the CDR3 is TGTGCCAGCAGCCCTAGGACGGGACAGGCTAAGGATACGCAGTATTTT. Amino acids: CASSPRTGQAKDTQYF.